This TCR beta chain was profiled in a study of blood T cell repertoires in COVID-19. Whole-study context: The samples span acute and convalescent COVID-19 from the United States, Italy and Spain.

Participant age was about 18 to 89 years, and participants resided in approximately 24 US areas. The method was immunoSEQ multiplex PCR; TCRdb's version includes in-frame clones alone and lacks a portion of them. The sample carries over 200,000 clones, 81% recorded once. This CDR3 has 15 residues. Germline V lookup: CDR1 LGHDT, CDR2 YNNKEL (reference sequence). The V end lost 4 bases, the J end lost 10 bases, and 19 bases lay between the germline ends. This chain connects TRBV3-1 (or the pseudogene TRBV3-2) to TRBJ2-2; D is undetermined. Sequencing used PBMCs or T cells enriched from blood (not recorded which). This receptor was obtained from a woman in her forties or fifties with acute COVID-19. The CDR3 reads CASSLLDGHSKELFF. The DNA for the CDR3 is TGTGCCAGCAGCCTCCTAGACGGCCACTCGAAGGAGCTGTTTTTT.